Below, 5 T cell receptor beta chains from the same sample are listed, as sequenced in a study of blood T cell repertoires in COVID-19. The repertoire was sequenced with immunoSEQ multiplex PCR; TCRdb's copy has only in-frame clones and lacks some. The sample holds approximately 120,000 clones, around four fifths seen once. Source material: peripheral blood. The receptors come from a woman in her sixties with acute or convalescent COVID-19.

The genes are TRBV2 and TRBJ1-1, with D unclear. Germline V gene data show CDR1 as SNHLY and CDR2 as FYNNEI. The CDR3 is made up of 11 amino acids. Between the trimmed V and J ends, which lost 6 bases and 5 bases, there was a span of 7 bases. The CDR3 protein is CASRFSTEAFF. In nucleotides, the CDR3 is TGTGCCAGCAGGTTTTCAACTGAAGCTTTCTTT.

The V call is TRBV6-5, the J call TRBJ1-1; no clear D gene. The CDR3 is made up of 16 amino acids. Trimming took off 2 bases at V and 2 bases at J, with 15 bases between the two ends. The germline gives CDR1 MNHEY, CDR2 SVGAGI. In nucleotides, the CDR3 is TGTGCCAGCAGTTACCCAAGGACGGGAAGCAACACTGAAGCTTTCTTT. Residues: CASSYPRTGSNTEAFF.

The chain has TRBV24-1 and TRBJ2-6; D uncertain. The CDR3 is 17 residues long. Trimming took 4 bases from V and 0 from J, leaving 12 bases between them. Germline V gene lookup returns CDR1 KGHDR and CDR2 SFDVKD. This CDR3 reads CATSDAAVSSGANVLTF. CDR3 nucleotides: TGTGCCACCAGTGACGCGGCGGTGAGCTCTGGGGCCAACGTCCTGACTTTC.

The rearrangement links TRBV5-4 to TRBJ1-2; 9 nucleotides align to TRBD1. Germline assignment: CDR1 SGHNT and CDR2 YYREEE (reference sequence). The CDR3 is made up of 15 amino acids. With V trimmed by 1 base and J by 6 bases, 7 bases remained unmatched. Here the CDR3 DNA reads TGTGCCAGCAGCTTGTTCGGGACAGGGCGGGATGGCTACACCTTC. Amino acid sequence: CASSLFGTGRDGYTF.

The sample holds a few counts of this clone. The chain carries TRBV6-5 and TRBJ2-1; 14 bases match TRBD2. In germline, CDR1 is MNHEY, CDR2 SVGAGI. The length of the CDR3 is 15 residues. V lost 8 bases and J lost 5; bases outside the gene matches: 5. This CDR3 reads CASGLAGGNHNEQFF. In nucleotides, the CDR3 is TGTGCCAGCGGACTAGCGGGAGGAAACCACAATGAGCAGTTCTTC.